This T cell receptor (beta chain) was identified in a study of OX40 agonist ivuxolimab in advanced cancers. For the study at large: Patients were treated with ivuxolimab, an agonistic anti-OX40 (CD134) antibody. Among those enrolled, mean age was about 62 years (range about 20 to 79) and about 79% were male. Study-level points and caveats: In general, CD8+ T cells held more expanded clones than CD4+ did, on average.

The repertoire was sequenced with immunoSEQ multiplex PCR; TCRdb's copy has only in-frame clones and lacks some. The sample has 30,000 or so clones, 80% to 85% seen once. The table lists this clone with a count of one. Antigen unknown. This CDR3 has 12 residues. Trimming cost V 0 bases and J 3 bases, with 6 bases left between them. Germline values: CDR1 GTSNPN, CDR2 SVGIG (reference sequence). Sample: CD4+ or CD8+ T cells sorted from blood, taken in a trial of the OX40 agonist ivuxolimab. The clonotype comes from an adult with an advanced solid tumor such as melanoma, head and neck, liver or kidney cancer. The rearrangement joins TRBV30 to TRBJ2-7; D unresolved. CDR3 sequence: CAWSVRNYEQYF. In DNA, the CDR3 is TGTGCCTGGAGTGTACGAAACTACGAGCAGTACTTC.